This T cell receptor (beta chain) was documented in a study of blood T cells in healthy people across ages. Overall study findings and caveats: Donors of long life had a larger count of naive CD4+ cells and greater diversity than aged donors.

Next came a second PCR, run for roughly 6 to 11 cycles, which used a sample-barcoded 5' primer along with a J-beta primer mix. TCRdb re-derived calls from the 5' RACE reads in MiXCR, one entry per CDR3 protein. The sample yields over 1,500,000 distinct CDR3 sequences, 49% seen once. The germline CDR1 and CDR2 sequences are DFQATT and SNEGSKA (reference sequence). The CDR3 has 13 amino acids. Trimming took 0 bases from V and 7 from J, leaving 10 bases between them. This clonotype has just a few counts. Antigen unknown. This sequence originates from a woman in her forties in good health. The chain has TRBV20-1 and TRBJ2-1, with D tentatively TRBD1 (5 bases). Specimen: blood. The chain's CDR3 is CSARDSGKNEQFF. DNA of the CDR3: TGCAGTGCTAGAGATTCAGGGAAAAATGAGCAGTTCTTC.